The present TCR beta chain was sequenced within a study of blood T cells in healthy people across ages. This clonotype came up a few times. Its antigen is unknown. Then a second PCR, running roughly 7 to 12 cycles, was carried out with a sample-barcoded 5' primer and a J-beta primer mix. TCRdb re-called the 5' RACE reads with MiXCR, one entry per CDR3 protein. The sample yields 800,000 or so distinct CDR3 sequences, roughly 46% seen once. Study-wide results and caveats: A greater number of naive CD4+ cells and higher diversity distinguished long-lived donors from aged donors.

This CDR3 region has 15 residues. Germline V CDR1 and CDR2: KGHDR, SFDVKD. Trimming shortened V by 9 bases and J by 0 bases, and 17 bases separated the two germline ends. Every sample gave at least 5 micrograms of total RNA when it was extracted. The chain joins TRBV24-1 to TRBJ2-7; possibly TRBD2 for D (5 bases). The sequence derives from an elderly man in good health. Sequencing was performed on blood. CDR3: CATGVERRCSYEQYF. The CDR3 DNA sequence: TGTGCCACCGGAGTTGAGCGGAGATGCTCCTACGAGCAGTACTTC.